This is a list of T cell receptor beta chains from one sample in a study of cytomegalovirus exposure and HLA in healthy donors. The assay was immunoSEQ multiplex PCR, and TCRdb's table has in-frame clones only and misses some. The table lists 150,000 or so clones, roughly 80% of them singletons, with roughly 6.3% in the top ten. Sample: PBMCs. These receptors all come from a woman in her thirties or forties in good health and CMV-seropositive. Each CDR3 is given with its conserved first and last residue. D genes are given only for firm matches.

TRBD1 TRBJ1-1 TRBV6-1 CASSESQGQGCEAFF
TRBD1 TRBJ2-7 TRBV27 CASSRQGAYEQYF
NA TRBJ1-1 TRBV6-1 CASSERAGLSTEAFF
NA TRBJ1-3 TRBV10-3 CAIRTGAGSGNTIYF
NA TRBJ2-2 TRBV10-3 CAIREGLSRYGELFF
TRBD1 TRBJ2-7 TRBV6-1 CASSRDRESYEQYF
NA TRBJ1-4 TRBV6-5 CASSPRTATNEKLFF
TRBD1 TRBJ1-3 TRBV6-5 CASSSGQGAYTIYF
TRBD2 TRBJ2-7 TRBV30 CAWSVGRGGSSPQLFLRYEQYF
NA TRBJ1-1 TRBV18 CASSSTWGEGTEAFF
TRBD2 TRBJ2-1 TRBV5-1 CASSSQGAGVNEQFF
TRBD2 NA TRBV5-1 CASSLGLAVSYEQYF
NA TRBJ2-7 TRBV9 CASSVGSGGSSYEQYF
TRBD1 TRBJ1-2 TRBV5-6 CASSFRWDRDGYTF
NA TRBJ2-1 TRBV10-1 CASSERRRNNEQFF
NA TRBJ1-2 TRBV9 CASSPTSEGNYGYTF
NA TRBJ1-6 TRBV7-9 CASSPLSNSPLHF
NA TRBJ1-1 TRBV19 CASSSARGTEAFF
NA TRBJ1-1 TRBV2 CASSEQLQGAEAFF
NA TRBJ2-1 TRBV2 CASSSILSSYNEQFF
TRBD1 TRBJ1-2 TRBV18 CASSPRDRDNYGYTF
NA TRBJ2-1 TRBV5-1 CASSPGASSYNEQFF
NA TRBJ1-6 TRBV5-1 CASKLDSYNSPLHF
NA TRBJ2-1 TRBV4-1 CASGPGLRGVYNEQFF
TRBD1 TRBJ1-5 TRBV28 CASSSDRAEWNQPQHF
NA TRBJ2-2 TRBV29-1 CSVPLQGNTGELFF
TRBD2 TRBJ2-3 TRBV4-1 CASSQDKGGGPPDTQYF
NA TRBJ1-3 TRBV5-6 CASTRRLTHSGNTIYF
NA TRBJ1-3 TRBV14 CASSPLRTAGNTIYF
TRBD1 TRBJ1-2 TRBV4-1 CASSPREDRVDYGYTF
TRBD1 TRBJ2-7 TRBV25-1 CASSDSFRTGSYEQYF
TRBD1 TRBJ2-5 TRBV2 CASSVGTGLKETQYF
NA TRBJ2-5 TRBV15 CATSRDWATQYF
TRBD1 TRBJ1-4 TRBV29-1 CSAEDRAEEKLFF
NA TRBJ1-1 TRBV10-1 CASSDSLNTEAFF
NA TRBJ2-5 TRBV5-6 CASSSGQKQETQYF
NA TRBJ1-1 TRBV6-1 CASSEDGGRTEAFF
NA TRBJ1-2 TRBV7-9 CASSISNYGYTF
TRBD1 TRBJ2-1 TRBV18 CASSPSLTTGTGYNEQFF
TRBD1 TRBJ1-5 TRBV19 CASRRQGPYSNQPQHF
NA TRBJ1-1 TRBV4-2 CASSSTGNTEAFF
TRBD1 TRBJ2-4 TRBV2 CASRGQARWAKNIQYF
TRBD2 TRBJ2-1 TRBV9 CASSAPGASGGSQFF
NA TRBJ1-6 TRBV9 CASSVGLFAGSPLHF
NA TRBJ2-7 TRBV28 CASSSPPYEQYF
TRBD2 TRBJ2-7 TRBV11-2 CASSPLAGGGYEQYF
TRBD1 TRBJ1-5 TRBV19 CASSSDRVPQPQHF